A selection of T cell receptor beta chains follows, all from one sample in a study of T cell responses to AZD1222 COVID-19 vaccine. Profiling relied on immunoSEQ multiplex PCR, and the TCRdb table lists in-frame clones only, not all of them. The sample yields roughly 120,000 clones, over 75% seen once. The material was peripheral blood, obtained on day 0 of MenACWY control vaccination. The receptors originated from an adult in good health. CDR3s include the opening cysteine and the closing phenylalanine or tryptophan. The D gene is left open where the match is weak. Rows may omit the clone size; those that give it use once, few, many or a size class.

>TRBJ2-1|TRBD2|-|TRBV9
TGTGCCAGCAGCTTCTCGTTGGCGGGAGGCCCCTACAATGAGCAGTTCTTC
CASSFSLAGGPYNEQFF
>TRBJ1-6|TRBD1|-|TRBV6-5
TGTGCCAGCAGTTACTCGTCACAGGGGGAGTCACCCCTCCACTTT
CASSYSSQGESPLHF
>TRBJ2-3|-|once|TRBV6-6
TGTGCCAGCAGGATGGAGGGCCACACAGATACGCAGTATTTT
CASRMEGHTDTQYF
>TRBJ2-1|TRBD2|-|TRBV14
TGTGCCAGCAGCCAATATAAAACAGCGGGGGGCCGGAGCTCCTACAATGAGCAGTTCTTC
CASSQYKTAGGRSSYNEQFF
>TRBJ2-7|-|-|TRBV5-8
TGTGCCAGCAGCTTGAATCAGGGCCGGAACTTC
CASSLNQGRNF
>TRBJ2-5|-|-|TRBV29-1
TGCAGCGTTGAAGAGCAAGAGACCCAGTACTTC
CSVEEQETQYF
>TRBJ2-1|-|-|TRBV5-1
TGCGCCAGCAGCCTGGAATCCACGGCTGACAATGAGCAGTTCTTC
CASSLESTADNEQFF
>TRBJ2-3|-|-|TRBV5-5
TGTGCCAGCAGCTTGGGGGGAGATACGCAGTATTTT
CASSLGGDTQYF
>TRBJ2-7|-|-|TRBV5-4
TGTGCCAGCAGCTATGACCGCAGAAGGGAGCAGTACTTC
CASSYDRRREQYF
>TRBJ2-5|-|-|TRBV7-2
TGTGCCAGCAGCTTGGTGAGCCAGGGGGGAGAGACCCAGTACTTC
CASSLVSQGGETQYF
>TRBJ1-3|-|-|TRBV30
TGTGCCTGGAGTCCGCCAGTTGCTGGAAACACCATATATTTT
CAWSPPVAGNTIYF
>TRBJ2-7|-|once|TRBV28
TGTGCCAGCAGTTTCGGGGCCTTCTCCTACGAGCAGTACTTC
CASSFGAFSYEQYF
>TRBJ1-6|-|-|TRBV5-6
TGTGCCAGCAGCGCGGACGGGACGGGGACTAGCTCCTATAATTCACCCCTCCACTTT
CASSADGTGTSSYNSPLHF
>TRBJ2-7|-|-|TRBV7-3
TGTGCCAGCAGCCTAGGGCCGGGCGCGGCCTACGAGCAGTACTTC
CASSLGPGAAYEQYF
>TRBJ1-2|TRBD1|-|TRBV6-5
TGTGCCAGCAGTTTGGGACAGTCGGGTAACTATGGCTACACCTTC
CASSLGQSGNYGYTF
>TRBJ2-1|TRBD2|once|TRBV9
TGTGCCAGCAGCACCGGGACTAGCGTGGACTCCTACAATGAGCAGTTCTTC
CASSTGTSVDSYNEQFF
>TRBJ2-2|-|-|TRBV19
TGTGCCAGTAGTATATCCCCTGGCGGGAACACCGGGGAGCTGTTTTTT
CASSISPGGNTGELFF
>TRBJ1-2|-|-|TRBV19
TGTGCCAGTAATACCGGTACTAACTATGGCTACACCTTC
CASNTGTNYGYTF
>TRBJ1-1|-|-|TRBV5-4
TGTGCCAGCAGCTTCCAAGGGGGTAGTGAAGCTTTCTTT
CASSFQGGSEAFF
>TRBJ2-1|-|-|TRBV11-2
TGTGCCAGCAGCTCTCGGGACCACTCCTACAATGAGCAGTTCTTC
CASSSRDHSYNEQFF
>TRBJ2-5|TRBD2|once|TRBV4-2
TGTGCCAGCAGCCAAAGTCTAGCGGGGGCCCCCGGGGAGACCCAGTACTTC
CASSQSLAGAPGETQYF
>TRBJ1-2|TRBD1|-|TRBV9
TGTGCCAGCAGCGTAGGGACAGGACATCGCAACTATGGCTACACCTTC
CASSVGTGHRNYGYTF
>TRBJ1-5|TRBD1|-|TRBV6-5
TGTGCCAGCAGTACGCGACAGGGTTCGAATCAGCCCCAGCATTTT
CASSTRQGSNQPQHF
>TRBJ2-7|TRBD1|-|TRBV28
TGTGCCAGCAGTTTACGGGACAGGGGATTCTACGAGCAGTACTTC
CASSLRDRGFYEQYF
>TRBJ1-6|-|-|TRBV7-2
TGTGCCAGCAGCTTACTTAGCCAGGGCCGCCATAATTCACCCCTCCACTTT
CASSLLSQGRHNSPLHF
>TRBJ1-6|-|-|TRBV27
TGTGCCAGCAGAGGGGGAACTTCACCCCTCCACTTT
CASRGGTSPLHF
>TRBJ2-5|TRBD2|-|TRBV11-3
TGTGCCAGCAGCTTGGGGACTAGCGGGAGTTTAGAGACCCAGTACTTC
CASSLGTSGSLETQYF
>TRBJ1-2|-|-|TRBV28
TGTGCCAGCAGTTTACCCGGAAGTTTTACCTATGGCTACACCTTC
CASSLPGSFTYGYTF
>TRBJ1-1|-|-|TRBV7-6
TGTGCCAGCAGCCCGGACAGTAAAGCTTTCTTT
CASSPDSKAFF
>TRBJ2-1|TRBD1|few|TRBV11-3
TGTGCCAGCAGCCGACGGGACAGCGTGGATGAGCAGTTCTTC
CASSRRDSVDEQFF
>TRBJ2-7|-|-|TRBV27
TGTGCCAGCAGTCCCCGAACAGGGTACGAGCAGTACTTC
CASSPRTGYEQYF
>TRBJ1-5|-|few|TRBV6-6
TGTGCCAGCACCCCCTCCGATTTCAATCAGCCCCAGCATTTT
CASTPSDFNQPQHF
>TRBJ2-7|TRBD1|-|TRBV4-1
TGCGCCAGCAGCCAAAAGGCCCGGACAGGGACCTACGAGCAGTACTTC
CASSQKARTGTYEQYF
>TRBJ1-1|-|once|TRBV7-2
TGTGCCAGCAGCCCCTACGGGGGTATGGGCACTGAAGCTTTCTTT
CASSPYGGMGTEAFF
>TRBJ2-1|TRBD2|-|TRBV4-2
TGTGCCAGCAGCCAAGATGCGGGAGGATCCTACAATGAGCAGTTCTTC
CASSQDAGGSYNEQFF
>TRBJ2-7|TRBD1|-|TRBV5-1
TGCGCCAGCAGCTTGATGGGACAGGGAAACGAGCAGTACTTC
CASSLMGQGNEQYF
>TRBJ2-1|-|-|TRBV5-1
TGCGCCAGCAGCTTGTCAGGGGACAATGAGCAGTTCTTC
CASSLSGDNEQFF
>TRBJ2-1|-|-|TRBV5-4
TGTGCCAGCAGCTCCTCGGCCCAGGCATACAATGAGCAGTTCTTC
CASSSSAQAYNEQFF
>TRBJ2-7|-|-|TRBV7-9
TGTGCCAGCAGTTCCCCCGGGCTACGATACGAGCAGTACTTC
CASSSPGLRYEQYF
>TRBJ2-5|TRBD2|-|TRBV4-1
TGCGCCAGCAGCCAAGGCCTCACTAGCGGGGACGCGGGCCAGTACTTC
CASSQGLTSGDAGQYF
>TRBJ1-5|-|-|TRBV19
TGTGCCAGTAGTACTCAGGTTGCTGGCCATCAGCCCCAGCATTTT
CASSTQVAGHQPQHF
>TRBJ2-2|-|-|TRBV24-1
TGTGCCACCAGTGCCGGGGCGGACGGGGAGCTGTTTTTT
CATSAGADGELFF
>TRBJ1-1|-|once|TRBV5-1
TGCGCCAGCAGCCCGGGTGGGACTCGGGTGACTGAAGCTTTCTTT
CASSPGGTRVTEAFF
>TRBJ2-1|TRBD2|-|TRBV4-3
TGCGCCAGCAGCCAAGATACCCTTTTGGCTAGCGGAATCTACAATGAGCAGTTCTTC
CASSQDTLLASGIYNEQFF
>TRBJ1-5|TRBD1|-|TRBV19
TGTGCCAGTAGTATCGAGGCCAGGGGGCTCGATCAGCCCCAGCATTTT
CASSIEARGLDQPQHF
>TRBJ1-5|-|-|TRBV9
TGTGCCAGCAGCGTAGACCCTCTCTGGCCCCAGCATTTT
CASSVDPLWPQHF
>TRBJ1-2|-|-|TRBV15
TGTGCCACCAGCAGAGACCGAGATAACTATGGCTACACCTTC
CATSRDRDNYGYTF
>TRBJ2-5|-|-|TRBV29-1
TGCAGCGTTGATTTGTCAGGCGGTTGGGAGACCCAGTACTTC
CSVDLSGGWETQYF
>TRBJ1-1|-|-|TRBV5-1
TGCGCCAGCAGCTTGGGGCAGGCCTCTAGGATGAACACTGAAGCTTTCTTT
CASSLGQASRMNTEAFF
>TRBJ2-7|-|-|TRBV18
TGTGCCAGCTCACCACGGGACGGGAGCGAGCAGTACTTC
CASSPRDGSEQYF
>TRBJ2-2|TRBD2|-|TRBV5-1
TGCGCCAGCAGCTTGGCAGCTAGCGGGGTGAACACCGGGGAGCTGTTTTTT
CASSLAASGVNTGELFF
>TRBJ1-5|-|-|TRBV3-1/TRBV3-2
TGTGCCAGCAGCCTCCAAAATAGCAATCAGCCCCAGCATTTT
CASSLQNSNQPQHF